Shown below are 3 T cell receptor beta chains from a single sample sequenced in a study of vaccination effects on CD4 cells after COVID-19. Expansion of antigen-specific CD4+ T cells with viral peptide pools was carried out by the ViraFEST assay before sequencing. CD4+ T cell isolation took place after approximately 11 days of culture. Vaccine recipients, nucleocapsid antibody negative, had no prior SARS-CoV-2 infection. This table comes from immunoSEQ multiplex PCR, and its TCRdb copy is limited to in-frame clones, with some not included. The data hold fewer than 25,000 clones, with about two thirds observed a single time. Their antigens are not known. The material sequenced was CD4+ T cells from PBMCs cultured with HCoV-OC43 spike peptides, taken before COVID-19 vaccination. The subset denotes: HCoV-OC43 spike overlapping peptide pool stimulation. Receptors originate from a human donor who received a COVID-19 vaccine.

This chain links TRBV19 with TRBJ1-2; a weak D match, TRBD1 (6 bases). The V end lost 3 bases, the J end lost 2 bases, and 10 bases lay between the germline ends. CDR1 and CDR2 from the germline V gene are LNHDA and SQIVND (reference sequence). There are 14 residues in the CDR3. CDR3 sequence reads: CASSIAGANYGYTF. CDR3 DNA sequence: TGTGCCAGTAGTATCGCGGGGGCGAACTATGGCTACACCTTC.

The rearrangement uses TRBV7-9 and TRBJ1-2; 7 bases map to TRBD1. From germline, CDR1 is SEHNR and CDR2 FQNEAQ (reference sequence). Germline trimming cut 2 bases from V and 7 bases from J; bases unmatched to any gene: 7. The CDR3 runs to 14 residues. The DNA of the CDR3 is TGTGCCAGCAGCTTAAAGGCAGGGGGAGCTGGCTACACCTTC. Residues: CASSLKAGGAGYTF.

V gene TRBV3-1 (or the pseudogene TRBV3-2) combines with J gene TRBJ2-1; no clear D. The V gene's germline CDR1 is LGHDT and CDR2 YNNKEL (reference sequence). The CDR3 has 12 amino acids. The V gene lost 0 bases and the J gene lost 7 bases, with 4 bases spanning the gap. The CDR3 sequence: CASSQDMNEQFF. In DNA form, the CDR3 reads TGTGCCAGCAGCCAAGATATGAATGAGCAGTTCTTC.